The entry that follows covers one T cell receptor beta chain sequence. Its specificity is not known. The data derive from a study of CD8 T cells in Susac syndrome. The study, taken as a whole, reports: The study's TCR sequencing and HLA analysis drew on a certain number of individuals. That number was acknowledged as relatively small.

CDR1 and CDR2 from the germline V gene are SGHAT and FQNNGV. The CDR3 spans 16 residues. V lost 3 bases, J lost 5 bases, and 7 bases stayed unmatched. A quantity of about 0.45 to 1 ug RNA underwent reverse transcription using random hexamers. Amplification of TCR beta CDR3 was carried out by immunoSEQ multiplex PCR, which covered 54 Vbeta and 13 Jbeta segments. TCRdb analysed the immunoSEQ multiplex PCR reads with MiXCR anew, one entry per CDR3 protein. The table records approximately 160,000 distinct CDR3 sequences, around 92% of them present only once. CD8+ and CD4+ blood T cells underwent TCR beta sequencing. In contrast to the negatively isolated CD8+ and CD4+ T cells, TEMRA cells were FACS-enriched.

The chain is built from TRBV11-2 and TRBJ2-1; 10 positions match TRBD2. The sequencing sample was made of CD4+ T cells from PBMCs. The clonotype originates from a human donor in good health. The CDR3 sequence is CASSFRSGRANNEQFF. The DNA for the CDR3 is TGTGCCAGCAGCTTTAGAAGCGGGAGGGCCAACAATGAGCAGTTCTTC.